Many counts were recorded for the clone carrying this TCR beta chain. Its matching antigen is unknown. These data come from a study of T-cell memory formation after mild COVID-19. Study-wide background: TCR clusters were mostly donor specific.

TCR alpha and TCR beta cDNA libraries with sample barcodes and UMIs came from 5'RACE using constant-segment primers. Using its own MiXCR run on the 5' RACE reads, TCRdb lists one record per CDR3 protein. The sample has roughly 130,000 distinct CDR3 sequences, about 6% seen once. Study observations and caveats: Nothing showed for sure that second-wave clones peaking on day 37 were SARS-CoV-2 specific.

Germline V gene data show CDR1 as SGHTA and CDR2 as FQGNSA. The CDR3 has 16 amino acids. The V and J ends lost 4 bases and 2 bases, in that order; junction bases with no gene match: 5. This clonotype was sampled from an adult woman who had mild COVID-19 (a few samples of this study predate the infection). Cell type and time point are not known. The chain links TRBV7-2 to TRBJ2-3, with 11 nucleotides matching TRBD2. The sample was PBMCs or a T cell subset sorted from them (not recorded which). CDR3 in amino acids: CASSSILAGDTDTQYF. Here the CDR3 DNA reads TGTGCCAGCAGCTCTATACTAGCGGGAGACACAGATACGCAGTATTTT.